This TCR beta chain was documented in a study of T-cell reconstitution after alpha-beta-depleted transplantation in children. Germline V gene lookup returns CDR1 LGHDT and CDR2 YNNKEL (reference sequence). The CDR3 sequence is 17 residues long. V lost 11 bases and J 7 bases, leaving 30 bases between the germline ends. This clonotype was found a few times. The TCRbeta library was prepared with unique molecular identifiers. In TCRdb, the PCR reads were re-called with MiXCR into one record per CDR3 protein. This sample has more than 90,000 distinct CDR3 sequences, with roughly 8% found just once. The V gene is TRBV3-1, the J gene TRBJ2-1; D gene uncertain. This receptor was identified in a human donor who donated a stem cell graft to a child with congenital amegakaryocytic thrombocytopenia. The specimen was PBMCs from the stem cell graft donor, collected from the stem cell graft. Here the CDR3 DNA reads TGTGCCTCCTCCCAAGGGCGGAGCCCGAGGTTCGGAAATGAGCAGTTCTTC. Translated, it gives CASSQGRSPRFGNEQFF.